This paragraph covers one T cell receptor beta chain sequence. Trimming took 0 bases from V and 5 from J; bases not matched to a gene: 8. Germline lookup yields CDR1 MGHRA and CDR2 YSYEKL. The CDR3 runs 16 residues. The source of the sample is a study of blood T cell repertoires in COVID-19. TCRdb keeps only in-frame clones here, not all; method: immunoSEQ multiplex PCR. The sample gives approximately 270,000 clones, approximately 83% of which show up once; 15% to 17% is in the top ten. The source of this sequence is a person aged 70 to 79 with COVID-19, enrolled during active disease. The sample was peripheral blood. The chain combines TRBV4-1 with TRBJ2-5; 8 bases match TRBD1. The CDR3 loop reads CASSQDGRQGRETQYF. In nucleotides, the CDR3 is TGCGCCAGCAGCCAAGATGGGAGACAGGGGAGGGAGACCCAGTACTTC.